This is a list of T cell receptor beta chains from one sample in a study of cytomegalovirus exposure and HLA in healthy donors. Using immunoSEQ multiplex PCR, the repertoire was profiled, and TCRdb retains in-frame clones only, with some absent. The sample lists roughly 120,000 clones; 81% were seen once. Specimen: PBMCs. The source of these receptors is a man in his forties in good health and CMV-seronegative. Each CDR3 is given with its conserved first and last residue. Fields, in order: D gene, V gene, clone size, J gene, CDR3 DNA, CDR3 protein. The D gene is left open where the match is weak. Part of the rows lack a size; the others show once, few, many or a class for expanded clones.

NA	TRBV5-1	NA	TRBJ2-1	TGCGCCAGCAGCGGGGAGGACGATGGAAATGAGCAGTTCTTC	CASSGEDDGNEQFF
NA	TRBV7-9	NA	TRBJ2-7	TGTGCCAGCAGCTTACCCACTGGCTACGAGCAGTACTTC	CASSLPTGYEQYF
TRBD2	TRBV12-5	NA	TRBJ2-7	TGTGCTAGTGGTTTGTCGCTAGCGGGGGGCTCACCTACCCACGAGCAGTACTTC	CASGLSLAGGSPTHEQYF
NA	TRBV9	NA	TRBJ1-5	TGTGCCAGCAGCGTAACAGCGGTTAGCAATCAGCCCCAGCATTTT	CASSVTAVSNQPQHF
NA	TRBV6-5	NA	TRBJ1-4	TGTGCCAGCTGGAGGTTGGGAGATGAAAAACTGTTTTTT	CASWRLGDEKLFF
TRBD1	TRBV11-2	NA	TRBJ1-5	TGTGCCAGCAGCTTAGAGGGACAGAGCAATCAGCCCCAGCATTTT	CASSLEGQSNQPQHF
NA	TRBV27	NA	TRBJ2-3	TGTGCGACCAGGCAGGGAAGGATTGGACCCACAGATACGCAGTATTTT	CATRQGRIGPTDTQYF
NA	TRBV27	NA	TRBJ2-7	TGTGCCAGCAGTTTCTATGACAGACGTGGCGAGCAGTACTTC	CASSFYDRRGEQYF
TRBD2	TRBV9	once	TRBJ2-7	TGTGCCAGCAGCGTCCAGGACGCGGGAGGCTTTCCCTACGAGCAGTACTTC	CASSVQDAGGFPYEQYF
TRBD1	TRBV7-2	NA	TRBJ1-5	TGTGCCAGCAGCTTAGCGGGCCAGGGGGCGGGCAATCAGCCCCAGCATTTT	CASSLAGQGAGNQPQHF
TRBD1	TRBV7-2	NA	TRBJ1-5	TGTGCCAGCAGCCCCGGGACAGCTCAGCCCCAGCATTTT	CASSPGTAQPQHF
TRBD1	TRBV27	NA	TRBJ1-1	TGTGCCAGCAGTCTACGGCAGGGGGCCTATGAAGCTTTCTTT	CASSLRQGAYEAFF
TRBD2	TRBV11-2	NA	TRBJ2-1	TGTGCCAGCAGCTTGACTAGCGGGGGCCCAAGCTCCTACAATGAGCAGTTCTTC	CASSLTSGGPSSYNEQFF
NA	TRBV7-8	once	TRBJ1-5	TGTGCCAGCAGCAACCTACTCAATCAGCCCCAGCATTTT	CASSNLLNQPQHF